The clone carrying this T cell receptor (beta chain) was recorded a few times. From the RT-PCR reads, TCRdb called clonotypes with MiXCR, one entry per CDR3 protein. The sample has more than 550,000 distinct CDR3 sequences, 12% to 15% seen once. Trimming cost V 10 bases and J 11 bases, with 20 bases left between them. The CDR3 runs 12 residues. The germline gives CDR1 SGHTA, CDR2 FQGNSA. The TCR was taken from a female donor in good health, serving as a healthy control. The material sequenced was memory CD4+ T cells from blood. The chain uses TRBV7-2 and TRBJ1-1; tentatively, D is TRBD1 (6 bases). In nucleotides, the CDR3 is TGTGCCACCCACGGGGGGGGCCAGTCGGCTTTCTTT. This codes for CATHGGGQSAFF. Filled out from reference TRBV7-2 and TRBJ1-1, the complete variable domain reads GAGVSQSPSNKVTEKGKDVELRCDPISGHTALYWYRQSLGQGLEFLIYFQGNSAPDKSGLPSDRFSAERTGGSVSTLTIQRTQQEDSAVYLCATHGGGQSAFFGQGTRLTVV.